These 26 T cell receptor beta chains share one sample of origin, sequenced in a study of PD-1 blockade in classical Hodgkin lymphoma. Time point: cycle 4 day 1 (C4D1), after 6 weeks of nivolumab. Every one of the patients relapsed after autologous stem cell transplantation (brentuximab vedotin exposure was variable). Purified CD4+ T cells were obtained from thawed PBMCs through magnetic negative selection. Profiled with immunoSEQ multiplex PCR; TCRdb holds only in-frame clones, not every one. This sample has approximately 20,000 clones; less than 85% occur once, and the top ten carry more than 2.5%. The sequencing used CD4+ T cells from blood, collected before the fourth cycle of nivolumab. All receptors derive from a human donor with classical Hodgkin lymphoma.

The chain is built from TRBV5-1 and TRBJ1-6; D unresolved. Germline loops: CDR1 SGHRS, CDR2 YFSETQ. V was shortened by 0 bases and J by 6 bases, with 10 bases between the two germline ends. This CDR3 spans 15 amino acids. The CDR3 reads CASSLAGDRNSPLHF. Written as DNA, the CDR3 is TGCGCCAGCAGCTTGGCAGGAGATCGTAATTCACCCCTCCACTTT. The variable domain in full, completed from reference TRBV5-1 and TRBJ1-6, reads KAGVTQTPRYLIKTRGQQVTLSCSPISGHRSVSWYQQTPGQGLQFLFEYFSETQRNKGNFPGRFSGRQFSNSRSEMNVSTLELGDSALYLCASSLAGDRNSPLHFGNGTRLTVT.

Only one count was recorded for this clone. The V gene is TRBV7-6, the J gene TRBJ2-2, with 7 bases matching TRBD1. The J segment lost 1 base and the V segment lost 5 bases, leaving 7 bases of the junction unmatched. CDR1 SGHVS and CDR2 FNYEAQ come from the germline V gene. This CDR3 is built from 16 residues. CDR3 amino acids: CASSPRQGRNTGELFF. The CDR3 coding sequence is TGTGCCAGCAGCCCCAGACAGGGCCGGAACACCGGGGAGCTGTTTTTT.

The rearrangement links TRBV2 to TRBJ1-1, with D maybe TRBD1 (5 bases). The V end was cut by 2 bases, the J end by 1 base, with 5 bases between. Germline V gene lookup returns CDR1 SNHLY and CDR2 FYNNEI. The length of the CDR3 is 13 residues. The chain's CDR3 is CASSEQGNTEAFF. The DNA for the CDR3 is TGTGCCAGCAGTGAACAGGGGAACACTGAAGCTTTCTTT.

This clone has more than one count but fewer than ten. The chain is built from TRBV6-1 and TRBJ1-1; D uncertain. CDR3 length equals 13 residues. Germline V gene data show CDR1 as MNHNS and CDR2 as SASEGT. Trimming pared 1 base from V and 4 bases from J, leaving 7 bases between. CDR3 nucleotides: TGTGCCAGCAGTGAAGAAGTGGCCACTGAAGCTTTCTTT. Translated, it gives CASSEEVATEAFF.

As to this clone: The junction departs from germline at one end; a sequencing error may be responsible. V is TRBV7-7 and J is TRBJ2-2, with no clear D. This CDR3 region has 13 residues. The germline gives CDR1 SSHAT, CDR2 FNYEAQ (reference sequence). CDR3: CASSPGVTGELFF. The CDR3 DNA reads TGTGCTAGCAGTCCTGGCGTGACCGGGGAGCTGTTTTTT.

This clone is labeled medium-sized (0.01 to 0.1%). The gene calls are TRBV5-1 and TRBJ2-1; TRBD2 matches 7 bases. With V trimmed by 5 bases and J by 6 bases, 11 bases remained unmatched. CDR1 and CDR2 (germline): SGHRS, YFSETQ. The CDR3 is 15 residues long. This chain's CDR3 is CASSLGRPRANEQFF. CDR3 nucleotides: TGCGCCAGCAGTCTCGGGAGGCCCAGGGCCAATGAGCAGTTCTTC. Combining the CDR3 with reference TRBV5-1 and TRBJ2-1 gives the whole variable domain KAGVTQTPRYLIKTRGQQVTLSCSPISGHRSVSWYQQTPGQGLQFLFEYFSETQRNKGNFPGRFSGRQFSNSRSEMNVSTLELGDSALYLCASSLGRPRANEQFFGPGTRLTVL.

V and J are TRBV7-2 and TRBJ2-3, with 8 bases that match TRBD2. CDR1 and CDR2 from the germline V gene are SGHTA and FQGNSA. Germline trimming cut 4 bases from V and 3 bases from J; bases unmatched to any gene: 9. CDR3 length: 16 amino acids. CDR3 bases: TGTGCCAGCAGCTATCCGAGGCTAGCGGGTACAGATACGCAGTATTTT. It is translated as CASSYPRLAGTDTQYF.

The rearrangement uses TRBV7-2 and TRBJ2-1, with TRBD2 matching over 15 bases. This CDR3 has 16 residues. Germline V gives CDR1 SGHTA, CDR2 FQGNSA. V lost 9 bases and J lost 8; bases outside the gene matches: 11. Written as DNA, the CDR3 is TGTGCCAGTCAATCGGGACTAGCGGGAGGTACGGATGAGCAGTTCTTC. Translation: CASQSGLAGGTDEQFF.

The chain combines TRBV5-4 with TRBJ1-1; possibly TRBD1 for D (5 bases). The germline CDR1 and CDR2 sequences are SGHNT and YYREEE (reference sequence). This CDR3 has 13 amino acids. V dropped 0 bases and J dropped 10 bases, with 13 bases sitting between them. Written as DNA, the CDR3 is TGTGCCAGCAGCTTGGCCGGGGCCCCTTTAGCTTTCTTT. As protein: CASSLAGAPLAFF.

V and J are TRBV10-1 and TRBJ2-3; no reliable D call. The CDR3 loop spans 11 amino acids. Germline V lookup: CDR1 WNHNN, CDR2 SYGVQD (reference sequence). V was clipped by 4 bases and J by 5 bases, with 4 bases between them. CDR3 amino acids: CASSGGDTQYF. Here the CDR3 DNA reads TGCGCCAGCAGTGGGGGAGATACGCAGTATTTT.

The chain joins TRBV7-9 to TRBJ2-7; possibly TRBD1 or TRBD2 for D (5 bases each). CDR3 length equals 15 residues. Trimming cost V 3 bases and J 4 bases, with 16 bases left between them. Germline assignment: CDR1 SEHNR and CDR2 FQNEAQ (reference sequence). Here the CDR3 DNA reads TGTGCCAGCAGCTTCTTAAGGGACGGACCATACGAGCAGTACTTC. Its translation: CASSFLRDGPYEQYF.

The CDR3 loop is CASSSLAGLNEQFF. In DNA, the CDR3 is TGCGCCAGCAGCTCTCTAGCGGGGCTCAATGAGCAGTTCTTC. V usage is TRBV5-1 and J usage is TRBJ2-1, with 9 nucleotides matching TRBD2. The V gene end was trimmed by 3 bases and the J gene end by 6 bases; junction bases not matched to a gene: 4. The CDR3 is 14 amino acids. Germline-derived CDR1 and CDR2 are SGHRS and YFSETQ.

The chain's CDR3 is CAISESGLEQYF. The CDR3 DNA is TGTGCCATCAGTGAGTCGGGTCTCGAGCAGTACTTC. The chain is built from TRBV10-3 and TRBJ2-7; D is ambiguous. The germline V and J ends were trimmed by 0 bases and 6 bases, with 6 bases remaining between them. The CDR3 covers 12 residues. Per the germline V gene, CDR1 is ENHRY and CDR2 is SYGVKD.

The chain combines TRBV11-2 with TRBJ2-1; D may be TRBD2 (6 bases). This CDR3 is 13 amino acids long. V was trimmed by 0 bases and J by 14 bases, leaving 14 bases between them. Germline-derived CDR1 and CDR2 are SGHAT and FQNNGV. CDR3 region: CASSLDSGTGKFF. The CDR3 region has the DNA TGTGCCAGCAGCTTAGATTCAGGGACTGGAAAGTTCTTC.

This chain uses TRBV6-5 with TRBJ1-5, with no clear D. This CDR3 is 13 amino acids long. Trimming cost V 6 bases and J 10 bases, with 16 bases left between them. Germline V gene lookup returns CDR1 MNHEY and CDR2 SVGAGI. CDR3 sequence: CASRPTGISPQHF. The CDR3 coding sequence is TGTGCCAGCAGGCCGACTGGGATCAGCCCCCAGCATTTT.

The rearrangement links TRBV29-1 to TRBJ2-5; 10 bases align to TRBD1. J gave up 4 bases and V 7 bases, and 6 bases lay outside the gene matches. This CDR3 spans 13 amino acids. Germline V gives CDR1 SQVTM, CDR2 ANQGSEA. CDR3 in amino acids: CSGGTGVRETQYF. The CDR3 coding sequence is TGCAGCGGGGGGACAGGGGTTCGAGAGACCCAGTACTTC. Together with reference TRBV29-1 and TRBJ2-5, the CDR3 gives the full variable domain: SAVISQKPSRDICQRGTSLTIQCQVDSQVTMMFWYRQQPGQSLTLIATANQGSEATYESGFVIDKFPISRPNLTFSTLTVSNMSPEDSSIYLCSGGTGVRETQYFGPGTRLLVL.

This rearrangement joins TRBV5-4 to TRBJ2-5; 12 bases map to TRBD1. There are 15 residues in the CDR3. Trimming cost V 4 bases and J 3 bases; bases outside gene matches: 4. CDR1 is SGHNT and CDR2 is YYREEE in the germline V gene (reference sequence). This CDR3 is CASSRGTGGEETQYF. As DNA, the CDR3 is TGTGCCAGCAGCCGAGGGACAGGGGGCGAAGAGACCCAGTACTTC.

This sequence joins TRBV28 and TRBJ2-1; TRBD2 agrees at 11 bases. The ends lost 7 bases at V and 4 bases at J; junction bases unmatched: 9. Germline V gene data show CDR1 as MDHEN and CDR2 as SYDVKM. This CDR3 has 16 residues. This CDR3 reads CASTLQGTSGYNEQFF. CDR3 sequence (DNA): TGTGCCAGCACTCTTCAGGGGACTAGCGGATACAATGAGCAGTTCTTC. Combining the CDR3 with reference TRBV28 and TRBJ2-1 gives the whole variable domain DVKVTQSSRYLVKRTGEKVFLECVQDMDHENMFWYRQDPGLGLRLIYFSYDVKMKEKGDIPEGYSVSREKKERFSLILESASTNQTSMYLCASTLQGTSGYNEQFFGPGTRLTVL.

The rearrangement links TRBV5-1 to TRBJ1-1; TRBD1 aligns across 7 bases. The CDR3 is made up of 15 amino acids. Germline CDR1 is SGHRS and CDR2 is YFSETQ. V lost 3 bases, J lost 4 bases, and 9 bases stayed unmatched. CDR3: CASSSQQGRFTEAFF. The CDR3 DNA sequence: TGCGCCAGCAGCTCACAACAGGGGAGGTTCACTGAAGCTTTCTTT. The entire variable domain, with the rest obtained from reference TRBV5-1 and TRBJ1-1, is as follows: KAGVTQTPRYLIKTRGQQVTLSCSPISGHRSVSWYQQTPGQGLQFLFEYFSETQRNKGNFPGRFSGRQFSNSRSEMNVSTLELGDSALYLCASSSQQGRFTEAFFGQGTRLTVV.

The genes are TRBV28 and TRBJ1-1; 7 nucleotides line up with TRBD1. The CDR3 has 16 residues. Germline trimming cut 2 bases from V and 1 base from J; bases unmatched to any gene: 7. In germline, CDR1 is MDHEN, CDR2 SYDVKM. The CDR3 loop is CASSLEQGFGNTEAFF. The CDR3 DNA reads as TGTGCCAGCAGTTTAGAACAGGGGTTTGGGAACACTGAAGCTTTCTTT.

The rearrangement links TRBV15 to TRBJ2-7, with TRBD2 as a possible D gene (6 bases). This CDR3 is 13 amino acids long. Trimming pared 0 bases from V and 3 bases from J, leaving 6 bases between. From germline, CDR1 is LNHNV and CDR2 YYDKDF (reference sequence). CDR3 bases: TGTGCCACCAGCAGAGACGGGGGCTACGAGCAGTACTTC. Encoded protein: CATSRDGGYEQYF.

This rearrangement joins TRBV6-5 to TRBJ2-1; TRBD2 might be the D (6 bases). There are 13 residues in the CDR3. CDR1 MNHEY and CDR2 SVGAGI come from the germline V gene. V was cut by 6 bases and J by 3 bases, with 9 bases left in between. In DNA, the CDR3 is TGTGCCAGCAGACGGGACTTCTACAATGAGCAGTTCTTC. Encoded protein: CASRRDFYNEQFF.

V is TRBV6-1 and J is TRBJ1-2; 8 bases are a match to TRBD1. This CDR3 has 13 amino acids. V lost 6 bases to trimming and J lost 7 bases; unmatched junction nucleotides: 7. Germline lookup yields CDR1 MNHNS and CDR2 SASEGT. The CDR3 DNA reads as TGTGCCAGCAGACCAACAGGGGGGGGTGGCTACACCTTC. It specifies CASRPTGGGGYTF.

The CDR3 sequence: CASSHSDEQFF. The CDR3 DNA is TGTGCCAGCAGCCATAGCGATGAGCAGTTCTTC. V is TRBV7-9 and J is TRBJ2-1; a possible D gene is TRBD2 (5 bases). Trimming removed 5 bases from V and 8 bases from J, with 7 bases in between. CDR3 length equals 11 residues. Germline V lookup: CDR1 SEHNR, CDR2 FQNEAQ (reference sequence).

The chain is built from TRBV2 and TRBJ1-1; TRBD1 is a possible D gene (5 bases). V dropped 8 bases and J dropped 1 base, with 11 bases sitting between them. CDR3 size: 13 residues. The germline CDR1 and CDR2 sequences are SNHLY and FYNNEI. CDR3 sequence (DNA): TGTGCCAGCGGGGGGGAAAGGAACACTGAAGCTTTCTTT. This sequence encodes CASGGERNTEAFF. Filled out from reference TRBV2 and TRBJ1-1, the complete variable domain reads EPEVTQTPSHQVTQMGQEVILRCVPISNHLYFYWYRQILGQKVEFLVSFYNNEISEKSEIFDDQFSVERPDGSNFTLKIRSTKLEDSAMYFCASGGERNTEAFFGQGTRLTVV.

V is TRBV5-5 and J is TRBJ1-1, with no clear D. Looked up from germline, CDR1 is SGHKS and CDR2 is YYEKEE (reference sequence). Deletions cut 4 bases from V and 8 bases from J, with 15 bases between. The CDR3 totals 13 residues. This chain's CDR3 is CASSPDGVGEAFF. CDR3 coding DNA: TGTGCCAGCAGCCCGGACGGGGTAGGGGAAGCTTTCTTT.